The clone carrying this TCR beta chain came up many times. These data are taken from a study of neurological immune-mediated disorders. From the 5' RACE reads, TCRdb called clonotypes with MiXCR, one entry per CDR3 protein. Of tens of thousands of distinct CDR3 sequences listed, about 2.5% are singletons. The sample taken for sequencing was PBMCs. The sequence derives from a woman aged 45 to 65 with multiple sclerosis.

This CDR3 reads CAISDGSNSYGYTF. The CDR3 region has the DNA TGTGCCATCAGTGATGGCAGTAATTCCTATGGCTACACCTTC. The chain joins TRBV10-3 to TRBJ1-2; D not resolved. CDR3 size: 14 residues. Germline V lookup: CDR1 ENHRY, CDR2 SYGVKD. The V and J ends lost 3 bases and 4 bases respectively, with 12 bases between them.